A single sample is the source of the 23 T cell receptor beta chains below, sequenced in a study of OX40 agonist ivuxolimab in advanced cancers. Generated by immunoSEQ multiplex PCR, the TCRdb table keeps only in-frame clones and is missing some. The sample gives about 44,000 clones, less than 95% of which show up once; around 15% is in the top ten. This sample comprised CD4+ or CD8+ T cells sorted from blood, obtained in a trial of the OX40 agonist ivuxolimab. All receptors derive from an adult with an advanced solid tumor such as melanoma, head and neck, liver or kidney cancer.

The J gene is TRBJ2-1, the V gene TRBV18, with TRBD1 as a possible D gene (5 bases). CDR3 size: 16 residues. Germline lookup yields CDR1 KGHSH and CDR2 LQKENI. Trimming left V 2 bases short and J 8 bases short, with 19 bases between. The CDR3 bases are TGTGCCAGCTCACCAGGGGCCGGGCAGAATGTGGATGAGCAGTTCTTC. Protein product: CASSPGAGQNVDEQFF. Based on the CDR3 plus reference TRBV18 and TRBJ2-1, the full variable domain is NAGVMQNPRHLVRRRGQEARLRCSPMKGHSHVYWYRQLPEEGLKFMVYLQKENIIDESGMPKERFSAEFPKEGPSILRIQQVVRGDSAAYFCASSPGAGQNVDEQFFGPGTRLTVL.

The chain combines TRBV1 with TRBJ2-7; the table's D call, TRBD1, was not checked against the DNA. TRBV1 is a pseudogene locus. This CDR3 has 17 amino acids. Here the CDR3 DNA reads TGCACCAGCAGCCAAGAAGGGGCTCCGTTGGAACCCTACGAGCAGTACTTC. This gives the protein CTSSQEGAPLEPYEQYF.

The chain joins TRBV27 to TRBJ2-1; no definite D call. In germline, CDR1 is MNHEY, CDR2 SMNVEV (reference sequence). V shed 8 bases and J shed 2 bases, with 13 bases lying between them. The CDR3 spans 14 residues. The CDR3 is CASGTGGPYNEQFF. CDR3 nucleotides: TGTGCCAGCGGCACGGGCGGACCCTACAATGAGCAGTTCTTC.

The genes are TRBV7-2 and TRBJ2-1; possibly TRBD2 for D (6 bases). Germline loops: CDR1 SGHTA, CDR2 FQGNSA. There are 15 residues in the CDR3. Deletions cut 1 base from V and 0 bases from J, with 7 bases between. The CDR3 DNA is TGTGCCAGCAGCTTAGTCGGGAGCTCCTACAATGAGCAGTTCTTC. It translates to CASSLVGSSYNEQFF.

The CDR3 spells CASTRVAGVTGELFF. The CDR3, as DNA: TGTGCCAGCACCCGGGTGGCGGGAGTAACCGGGGAGCTGTTTTTT. The V call is TRBV28, the J call TRBJ2-2; TRBD2 matches 7 bases. This CDR3 contains 15 residues. Germline V CDR1 and CDR2: MDHEN, SYDVKM. Trimming removed 7 bases from V and 5 bases from J; junction bases left unmatched: 10.

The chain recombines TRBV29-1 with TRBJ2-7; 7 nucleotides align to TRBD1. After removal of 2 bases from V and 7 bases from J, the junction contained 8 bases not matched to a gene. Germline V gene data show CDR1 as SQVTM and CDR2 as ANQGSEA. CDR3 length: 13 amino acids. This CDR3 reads CSVEQGVGVEQYF. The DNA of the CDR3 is TGCAGCGTTGAACAGGGGGTGGGTGTGGAGCAGTACTTC.

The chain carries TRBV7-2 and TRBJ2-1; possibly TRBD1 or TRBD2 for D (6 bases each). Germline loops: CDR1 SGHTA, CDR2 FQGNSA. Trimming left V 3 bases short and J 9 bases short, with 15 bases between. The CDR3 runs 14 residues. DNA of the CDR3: TGTGCCAGCAGCTTGGCCGGTGGAGGGGGTGAGCAGTTCTTC. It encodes CASSLAGGGGEQFF.

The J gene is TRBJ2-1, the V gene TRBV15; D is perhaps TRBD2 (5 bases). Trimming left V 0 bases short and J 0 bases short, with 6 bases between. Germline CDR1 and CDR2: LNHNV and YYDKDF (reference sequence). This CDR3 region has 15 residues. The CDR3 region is CATSREGSSYNEQFF. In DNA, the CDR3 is TGTGCCACCAGCAGAGAGGGGAGCTCCTACAATGAGCAGTTCTTC. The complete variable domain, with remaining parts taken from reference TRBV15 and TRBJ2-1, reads DAMVIQNPRYQVTQFGKPVTLSCSQTLNHNVMYWYQQKSSQAPKLLFHYYDKDFNNEADTPDNFQSRRPNTSFCFLDIRSPGLGDTAMYLCATSREGSSYNEQFFGPGTRLTVL.

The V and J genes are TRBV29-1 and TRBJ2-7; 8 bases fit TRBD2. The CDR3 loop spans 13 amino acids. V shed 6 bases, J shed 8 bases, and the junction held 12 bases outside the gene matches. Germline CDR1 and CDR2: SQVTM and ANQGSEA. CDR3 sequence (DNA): TGCAGCGTCGAACGGGAGGGTGGATACAAGCAGTACTTC. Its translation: CSVEREGGYKQYF.

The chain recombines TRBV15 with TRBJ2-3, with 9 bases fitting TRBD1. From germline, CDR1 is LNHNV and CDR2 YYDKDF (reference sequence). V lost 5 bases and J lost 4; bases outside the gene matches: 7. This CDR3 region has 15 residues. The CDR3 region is CATSWGQGIADTQYF. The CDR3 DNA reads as TGTGCCACCAGCTGGGGACAGGGAATCGCAGATACGCAGTATTTT.

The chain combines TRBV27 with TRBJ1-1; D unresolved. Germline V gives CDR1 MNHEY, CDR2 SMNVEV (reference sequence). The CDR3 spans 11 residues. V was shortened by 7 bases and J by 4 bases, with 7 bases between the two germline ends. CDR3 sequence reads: CASKVTTEAFF. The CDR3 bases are TGTGCCAGCAAGGTAACCACTGAAGCTTTCTTT.

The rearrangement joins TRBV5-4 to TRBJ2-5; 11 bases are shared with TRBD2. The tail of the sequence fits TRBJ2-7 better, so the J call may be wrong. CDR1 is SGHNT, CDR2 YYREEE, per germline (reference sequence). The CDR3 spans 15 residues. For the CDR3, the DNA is TGTGCCAGCAGCTCCGGGACTAGCGGCTCCTACGAGCAGTACTTC. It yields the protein CASSSGTSGSYEQYF.

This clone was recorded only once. The CDR3 bases are TGTGCCAGCAGGACCATGGAGGGAGTAGATACGCAGTATTTT. It translates to CASRTMEGVDTQYF. The chain recombines TRBV13 with TRBJ2-3; a possible D gene is TRBD2 (6 bases). V lost 6 bases, J lost 5 bases, and 15 bases lay in between. Germline V lookup: CDR1 PRHDT, CDR2 FYEKMQ (reference sequence). The CDR3 runs 14 residues. Full variable domain (outside the CDR3, taken from reference TRBV13 and TRBJ2-3): AAGVIQSPRHLIKEKRETATLKCYPIPRHDTVYWYQQGPGQDPQFLISFYEKMQSDKGSIPDRFSAQQFSDYHSELNMSSLELGDSALYFCASRTMEGVDTQYFGPGTRLTVL.

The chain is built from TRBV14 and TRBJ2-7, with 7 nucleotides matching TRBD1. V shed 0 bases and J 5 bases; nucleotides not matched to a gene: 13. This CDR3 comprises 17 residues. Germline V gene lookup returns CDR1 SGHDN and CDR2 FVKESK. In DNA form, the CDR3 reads TGTGCCAGCAGCCAAGATCCAAGACAGGGCGGCATGCACGAGCAGTACTTC. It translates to CASSQDPRQGGMHEQYF. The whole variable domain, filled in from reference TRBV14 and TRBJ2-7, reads EAGVTQFPSHSVIEKGQTVTLRCDPISGHDNLYWYRRVMGKEIKFLLHFVKESKQDESGMPNNRFLAERTGGTYSTLKVQPAELEDSGVYFCASSQDPRQGGMHEQYFGPGTRLTVT.

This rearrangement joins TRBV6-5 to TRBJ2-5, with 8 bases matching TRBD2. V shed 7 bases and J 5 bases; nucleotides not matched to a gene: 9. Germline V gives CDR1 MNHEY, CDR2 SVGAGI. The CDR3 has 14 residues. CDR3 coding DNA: TGTGCCAGCAAAGAAGCGGGAGCTATGGAGACCCAGTACTTC. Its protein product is CASKEAGAMETQYF.

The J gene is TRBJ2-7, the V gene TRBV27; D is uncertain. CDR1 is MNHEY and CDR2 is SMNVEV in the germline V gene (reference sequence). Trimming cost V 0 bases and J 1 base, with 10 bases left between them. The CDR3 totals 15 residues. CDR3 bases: TGTGCCAGCAGTTTATCCCCTCTGGGGTCCTACGAGCAGTACTTC. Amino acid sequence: CASSLSPLGSYEQYF.

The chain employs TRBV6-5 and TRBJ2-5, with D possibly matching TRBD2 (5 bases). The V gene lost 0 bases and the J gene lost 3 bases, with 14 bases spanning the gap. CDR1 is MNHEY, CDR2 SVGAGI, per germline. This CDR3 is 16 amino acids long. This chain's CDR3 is CASSYSVGRREETQYF. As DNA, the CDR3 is TGTGCCAGCAGTTACTCTGTAGGGAGACGAGAAGAGACCCAGTACTTC.

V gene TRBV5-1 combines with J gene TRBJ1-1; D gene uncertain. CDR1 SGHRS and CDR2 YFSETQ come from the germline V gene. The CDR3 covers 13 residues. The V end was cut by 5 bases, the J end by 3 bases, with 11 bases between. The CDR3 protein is CASSRTLDTEAFF. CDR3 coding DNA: TGCGCCAGCAGTCGGACCCTCGACACTGAAGCTTTCTTT.

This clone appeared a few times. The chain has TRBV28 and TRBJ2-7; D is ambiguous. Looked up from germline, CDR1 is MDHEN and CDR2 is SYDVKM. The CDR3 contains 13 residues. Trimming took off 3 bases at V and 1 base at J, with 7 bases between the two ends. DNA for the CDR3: TGTGCCAGCAGTTTCTACAGTTCCTACGAGCAGTACTTC. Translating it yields CASSFYSSYEQYF.

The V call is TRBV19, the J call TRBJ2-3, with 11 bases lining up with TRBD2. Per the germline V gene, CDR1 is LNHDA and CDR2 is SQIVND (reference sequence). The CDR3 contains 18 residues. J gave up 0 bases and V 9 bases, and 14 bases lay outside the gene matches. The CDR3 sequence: CARGSRTSGSSSTDTQYF. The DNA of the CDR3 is TGTGCCAGAGGGTCTAGGACTAGCGGGTCCTCTAGCACAGATACGCAGTATTTT.

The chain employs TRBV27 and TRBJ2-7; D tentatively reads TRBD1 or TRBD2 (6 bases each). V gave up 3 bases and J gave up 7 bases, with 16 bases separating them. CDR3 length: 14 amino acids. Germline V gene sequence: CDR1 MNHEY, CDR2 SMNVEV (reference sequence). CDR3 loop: CASSFGLGGGEQYF. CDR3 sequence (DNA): TGTGCCAGCAGTTTCGGGCTCGGGGGCGGGGAGCAGTACTTC.

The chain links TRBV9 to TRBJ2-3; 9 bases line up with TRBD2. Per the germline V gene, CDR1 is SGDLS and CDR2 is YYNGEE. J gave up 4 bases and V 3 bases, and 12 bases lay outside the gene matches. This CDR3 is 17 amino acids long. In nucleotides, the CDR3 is TGTGCCAGCAGCGCCCCACGTGAGGCGGGAGGGCCAGATACGCAGTATTTT. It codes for CASSAPREAGGPDTQYF.

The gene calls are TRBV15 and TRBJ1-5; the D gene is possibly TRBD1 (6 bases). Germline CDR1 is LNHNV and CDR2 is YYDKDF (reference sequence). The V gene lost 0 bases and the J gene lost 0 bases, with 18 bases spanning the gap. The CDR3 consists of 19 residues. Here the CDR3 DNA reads TGTGCCACCAGCAGAGATGAGGACAGCCACAGTTATAGCAATCAGCCCCAGCATTTT. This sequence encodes CATSRDEDSHSYSNQPQHF.